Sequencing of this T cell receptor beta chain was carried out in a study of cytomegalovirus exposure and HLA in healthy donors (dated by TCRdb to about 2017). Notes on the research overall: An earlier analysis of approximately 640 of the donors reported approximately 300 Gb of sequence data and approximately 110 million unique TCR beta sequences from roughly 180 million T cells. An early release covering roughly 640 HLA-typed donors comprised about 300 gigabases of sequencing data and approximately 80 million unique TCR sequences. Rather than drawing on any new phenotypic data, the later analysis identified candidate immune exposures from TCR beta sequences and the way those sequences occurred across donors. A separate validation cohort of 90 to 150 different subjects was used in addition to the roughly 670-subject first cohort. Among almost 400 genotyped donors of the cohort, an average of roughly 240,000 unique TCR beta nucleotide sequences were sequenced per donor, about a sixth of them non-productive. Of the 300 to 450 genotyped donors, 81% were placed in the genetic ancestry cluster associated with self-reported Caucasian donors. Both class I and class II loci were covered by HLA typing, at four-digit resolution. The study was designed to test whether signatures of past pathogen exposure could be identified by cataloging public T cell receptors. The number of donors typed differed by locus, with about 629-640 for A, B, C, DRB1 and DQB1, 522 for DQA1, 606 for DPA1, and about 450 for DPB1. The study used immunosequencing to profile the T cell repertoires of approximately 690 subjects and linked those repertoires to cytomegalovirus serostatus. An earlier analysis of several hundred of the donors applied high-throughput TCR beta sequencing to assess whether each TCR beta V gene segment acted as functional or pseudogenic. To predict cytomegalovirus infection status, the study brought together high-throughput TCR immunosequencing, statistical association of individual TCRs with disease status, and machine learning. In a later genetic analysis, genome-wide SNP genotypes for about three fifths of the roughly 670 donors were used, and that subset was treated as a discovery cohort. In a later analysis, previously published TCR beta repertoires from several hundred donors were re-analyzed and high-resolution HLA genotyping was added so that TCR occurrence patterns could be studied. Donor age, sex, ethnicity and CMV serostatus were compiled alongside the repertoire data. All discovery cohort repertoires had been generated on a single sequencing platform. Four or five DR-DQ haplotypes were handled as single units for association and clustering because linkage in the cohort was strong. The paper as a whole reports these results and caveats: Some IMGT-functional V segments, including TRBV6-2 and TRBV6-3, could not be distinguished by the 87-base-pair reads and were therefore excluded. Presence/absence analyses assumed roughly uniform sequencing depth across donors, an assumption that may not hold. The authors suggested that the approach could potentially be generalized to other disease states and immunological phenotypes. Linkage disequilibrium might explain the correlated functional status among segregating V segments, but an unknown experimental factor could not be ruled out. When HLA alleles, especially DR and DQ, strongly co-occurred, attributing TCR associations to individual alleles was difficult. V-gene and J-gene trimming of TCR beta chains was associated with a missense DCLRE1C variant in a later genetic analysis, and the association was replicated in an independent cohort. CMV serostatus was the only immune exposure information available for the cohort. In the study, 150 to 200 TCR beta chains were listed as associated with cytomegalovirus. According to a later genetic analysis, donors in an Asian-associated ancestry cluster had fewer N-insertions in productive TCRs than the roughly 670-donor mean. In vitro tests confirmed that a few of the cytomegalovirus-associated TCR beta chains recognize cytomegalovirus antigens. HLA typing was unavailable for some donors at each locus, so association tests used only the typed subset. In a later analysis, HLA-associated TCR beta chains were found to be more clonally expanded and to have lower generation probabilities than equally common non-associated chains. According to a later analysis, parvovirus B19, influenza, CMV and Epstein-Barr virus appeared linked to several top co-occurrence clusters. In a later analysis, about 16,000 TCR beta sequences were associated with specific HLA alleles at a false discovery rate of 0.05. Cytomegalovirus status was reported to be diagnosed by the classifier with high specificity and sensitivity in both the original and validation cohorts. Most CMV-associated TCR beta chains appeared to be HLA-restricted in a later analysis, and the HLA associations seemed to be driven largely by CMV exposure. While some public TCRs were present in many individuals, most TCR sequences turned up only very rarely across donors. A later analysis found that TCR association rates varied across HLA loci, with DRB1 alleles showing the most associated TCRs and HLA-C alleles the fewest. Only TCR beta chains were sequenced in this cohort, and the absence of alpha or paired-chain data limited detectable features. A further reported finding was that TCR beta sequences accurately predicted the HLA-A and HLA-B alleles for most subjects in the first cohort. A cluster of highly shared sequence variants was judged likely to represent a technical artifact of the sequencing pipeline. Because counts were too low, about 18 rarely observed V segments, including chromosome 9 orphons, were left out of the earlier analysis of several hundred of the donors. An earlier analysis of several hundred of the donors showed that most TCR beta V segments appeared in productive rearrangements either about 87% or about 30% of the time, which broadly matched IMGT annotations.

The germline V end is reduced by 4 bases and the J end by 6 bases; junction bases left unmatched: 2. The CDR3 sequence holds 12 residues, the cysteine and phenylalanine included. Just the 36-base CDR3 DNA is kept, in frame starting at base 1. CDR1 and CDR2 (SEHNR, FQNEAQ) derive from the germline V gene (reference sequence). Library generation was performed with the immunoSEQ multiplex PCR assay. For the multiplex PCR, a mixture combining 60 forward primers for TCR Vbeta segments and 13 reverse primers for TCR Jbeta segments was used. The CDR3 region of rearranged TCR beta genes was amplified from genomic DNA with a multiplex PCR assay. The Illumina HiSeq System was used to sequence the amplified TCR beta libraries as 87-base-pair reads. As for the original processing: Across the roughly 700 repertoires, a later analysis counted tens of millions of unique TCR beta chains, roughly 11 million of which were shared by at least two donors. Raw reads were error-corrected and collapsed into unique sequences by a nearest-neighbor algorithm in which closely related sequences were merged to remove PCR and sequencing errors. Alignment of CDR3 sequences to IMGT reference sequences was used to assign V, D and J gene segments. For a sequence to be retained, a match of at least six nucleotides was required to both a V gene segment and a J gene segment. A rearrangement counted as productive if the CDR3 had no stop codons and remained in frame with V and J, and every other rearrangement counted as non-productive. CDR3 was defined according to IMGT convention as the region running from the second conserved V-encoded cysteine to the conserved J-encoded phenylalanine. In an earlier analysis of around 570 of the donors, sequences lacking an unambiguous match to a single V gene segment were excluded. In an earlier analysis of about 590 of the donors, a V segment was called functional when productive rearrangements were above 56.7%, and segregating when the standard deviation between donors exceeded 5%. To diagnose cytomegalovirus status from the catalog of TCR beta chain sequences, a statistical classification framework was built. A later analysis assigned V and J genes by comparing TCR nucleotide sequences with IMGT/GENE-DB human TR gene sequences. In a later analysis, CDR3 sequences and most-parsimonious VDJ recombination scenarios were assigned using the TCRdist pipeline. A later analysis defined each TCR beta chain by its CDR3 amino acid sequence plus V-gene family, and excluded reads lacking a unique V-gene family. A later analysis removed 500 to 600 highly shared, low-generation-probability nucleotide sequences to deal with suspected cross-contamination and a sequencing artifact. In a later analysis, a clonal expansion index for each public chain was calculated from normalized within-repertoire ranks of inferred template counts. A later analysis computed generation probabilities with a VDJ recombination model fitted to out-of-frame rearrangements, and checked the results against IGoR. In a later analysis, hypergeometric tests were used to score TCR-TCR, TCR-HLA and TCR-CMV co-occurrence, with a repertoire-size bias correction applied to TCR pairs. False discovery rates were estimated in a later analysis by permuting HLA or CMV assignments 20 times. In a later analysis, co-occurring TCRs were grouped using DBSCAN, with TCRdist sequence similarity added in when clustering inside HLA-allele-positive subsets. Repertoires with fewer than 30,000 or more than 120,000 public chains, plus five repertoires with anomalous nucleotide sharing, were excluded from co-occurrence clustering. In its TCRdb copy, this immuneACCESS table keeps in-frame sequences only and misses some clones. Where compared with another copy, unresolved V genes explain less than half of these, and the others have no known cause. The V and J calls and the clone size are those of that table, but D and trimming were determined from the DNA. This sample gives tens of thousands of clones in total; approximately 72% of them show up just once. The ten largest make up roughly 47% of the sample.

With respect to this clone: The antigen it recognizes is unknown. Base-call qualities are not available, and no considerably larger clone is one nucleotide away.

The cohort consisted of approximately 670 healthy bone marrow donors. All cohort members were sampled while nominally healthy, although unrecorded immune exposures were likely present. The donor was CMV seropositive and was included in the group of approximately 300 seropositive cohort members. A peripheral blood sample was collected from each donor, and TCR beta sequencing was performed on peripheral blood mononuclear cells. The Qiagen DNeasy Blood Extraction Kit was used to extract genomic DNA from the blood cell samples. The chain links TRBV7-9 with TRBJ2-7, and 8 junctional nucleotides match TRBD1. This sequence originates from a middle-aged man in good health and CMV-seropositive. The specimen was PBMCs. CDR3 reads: CASSWTGLEQYF. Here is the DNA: TGTGCCAGCAGCTGGACAGGGCTCGAGCAGTACTTC.